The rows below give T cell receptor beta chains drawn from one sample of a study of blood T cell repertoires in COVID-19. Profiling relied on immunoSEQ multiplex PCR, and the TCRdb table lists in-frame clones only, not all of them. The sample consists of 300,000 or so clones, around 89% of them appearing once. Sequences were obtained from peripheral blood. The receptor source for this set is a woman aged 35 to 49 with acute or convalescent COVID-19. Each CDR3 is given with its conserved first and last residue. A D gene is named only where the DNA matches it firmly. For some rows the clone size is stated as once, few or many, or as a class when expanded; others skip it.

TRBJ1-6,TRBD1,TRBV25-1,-,TGTGCCAGCAGTGAAGGACAGGTACGAGAGACCCTCCACTTT,CASSEGQVRETLHF
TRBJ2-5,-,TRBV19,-,TGTGCCAGTAGTAGCCAACAGGGACGGGAGACCCAGTACTTC,CASSSQQGRETQYF
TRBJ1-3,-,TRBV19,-,TGTGCCAGTAGTATCGGGTTCTCTGGAAACACCATATATTTT,CASSIGFSGNTIYF
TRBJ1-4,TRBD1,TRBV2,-,TGTGCCAGCAGGGGACAGGGGAGAGTCAATGAAAAACTGTTTTTT,CASRGQGRVNEKLFF
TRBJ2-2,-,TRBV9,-,TGTGCCAGCAGCGTAGTCGGACAGCCCACCGGGGAGCTGTTTTTT,CASSVVGQPTGELFF
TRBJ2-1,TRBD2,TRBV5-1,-,TGCGCCAGCAGCTTACTAGCGGGGGCCAACAATGAGCAGTTCTTC,CASSLLAGANNEQFF
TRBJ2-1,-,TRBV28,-,TGTGCCAGCAGTTCCCTTAACCCCCGGGACAATCCTAAACTTAAGCAGTTCTTC,CASSSLNPRDNPKLKQFF
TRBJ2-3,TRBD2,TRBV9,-,TGTGCCAGCAGCACACAAGCGGGGGGGCTCACAGATACGCAGTATTTT,CASSTQAGGLTDTQYF
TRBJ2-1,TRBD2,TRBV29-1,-,TGCAGCGCTGGGACTAGCGGTTACAATGAGCAGTTCTTC,CSAGTSGYNEQFF
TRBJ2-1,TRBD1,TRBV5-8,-,TGTGCCAGCCTCCGGACAGGGACAGGGCGAGATGAGCAGTTCTTC,CASLRTGTGRDEQFF
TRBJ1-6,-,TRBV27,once,TGTGCCAGCAGTTTAGCTAGCTCCTATAATTCACCCCTCCACTTT,CASSLASSYNSPLHF
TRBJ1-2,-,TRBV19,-,TGTGCCAGTAGTATTCCGAGGGTCTATGGCTACACCTTC,CASSIPRVYGYTF
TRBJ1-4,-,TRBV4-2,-,TGTGCCAGCAGCCAATTAACGGCTCAGGGTAATGAAAAACTGTTTTTT,CASSQLTAQGNEKLFF
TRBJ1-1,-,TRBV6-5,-,TGTGCCAGCAGTTATGGTGCTAGCACTGAAGCTTTCTTT,CASSYGASTEAFF
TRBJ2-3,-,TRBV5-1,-,TGCGCCAGCAGCCTGGCGGAGACTAGCACAGATACGCAGTATTTT,CASSLAETSTDTQYF
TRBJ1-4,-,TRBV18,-,TGTGCCAGCTCACCACCTTGGGGGGGTGGAGAAAAACTGTTTTTT,CASSPPWGGGEKLFF
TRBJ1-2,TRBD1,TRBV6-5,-,TGTGCCAGCCAGAGACAGGGATTTAGCCCCTATGGCTACACCTTC,CASQRQGFSPYGYTF
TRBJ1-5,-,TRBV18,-,TGTGCCAGCTCACCACAACAGGGAAACAATCAGCCCCAGCATTTT,CASSPQQGNNQPQHF
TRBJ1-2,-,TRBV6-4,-,TGTGCCAGCAGTGACTCTTTGGGGCTGAGCGGCTACACCTTC,CASSDSLGLSGYTF
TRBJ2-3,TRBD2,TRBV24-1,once,TGTGCCACCAGTGACCGGGGGGGCGGGACAGATACGCAGTATTTT,CATSDRGGGTDTQYF
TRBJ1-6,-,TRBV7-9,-,TGTGCCAGCAGCTTTGGGCAGGGGAGTTCACCCCTCCACTTT,CASSFGQGSSPLHF
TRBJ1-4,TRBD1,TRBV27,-,TGTGCCAGCAGGCCGGGACAGGGGAATGAAAAACTGTTTTTT,CASRPGQGNEKLFF
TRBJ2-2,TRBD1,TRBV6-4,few,TGTGCCAGCAGCCCCGGGACAGACACCGGGGAGCTGTTTTTT,CASSPGTDTGELFF
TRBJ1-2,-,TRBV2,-,TGTGCCAGCAGTGAATATAAGGCAGGAGGCGGCTACACCTTC,CASSEYKAGGGYTF
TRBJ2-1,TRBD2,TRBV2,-,TGTGCCAGCCGGACTAGCGGGGATCACAATGAGCAGTTCTTC,CASRTSGDHNEQFF
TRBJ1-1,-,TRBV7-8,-,TGTGCCAGCAGCTTAATGGGACAAAACACTGAAGCTTTCTTT,CASSLMGQNTEAFF
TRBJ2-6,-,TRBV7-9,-,TGTGCCAGCGTGTCGGGGGGACACTCTGGGGCCAACGTCCTGACTTTC,CASVSGGHSGANVLTF
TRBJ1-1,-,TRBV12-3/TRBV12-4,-,TGTGCCAGCAGTTTCTTGGGCAGCACTGAAGCTTTCTTT,CASSFLGSTEAFF
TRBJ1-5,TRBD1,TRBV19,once,TGTGCCAGTAGTAAGGGGGACAGGGGTCGCAATCAGCCCCAGCATTTT,CASSKGDRGRNQPQHF
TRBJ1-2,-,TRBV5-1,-,TGCGCCAGCAGCTTGGCCCCGGGGTCCTATGGCTACACCTTC,CASSLAPGSYGYTF
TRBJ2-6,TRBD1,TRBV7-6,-,TGTGCCAGCAGCTTTGGACAGGGGAAAGGCTCTGGGGCCAACGTCCTGACTTTC,CASSFGQGKGSGANVLTF
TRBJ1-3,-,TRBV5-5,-,TGTGCCAGCAGCAAAACAGGCGCACTCCAGAACACCATATATTTT,CASSKTGALQNTIYF
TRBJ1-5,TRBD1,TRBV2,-,TGTGCCAGCAGGCGGACAGGTAGCAATCAGCCCCAGCATTTT,CASRRTGSNQPQHF
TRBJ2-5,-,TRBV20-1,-,TGCAGTGCCGAGTTACAAGAGACCCAGTACTTC,CSAELQETQYF
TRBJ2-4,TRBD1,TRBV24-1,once,TGTGCCACCAGTGATCACAGGGGAACCAAAAACATTCAGTACTTC,CATSDHRGTKNIQYF
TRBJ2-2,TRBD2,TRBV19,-,TGTGCCAGTAGTATCCGAAGCGGGGGGGCGAACGGGGAGCTGTTTTTT,CASSIRSGGANGELFF
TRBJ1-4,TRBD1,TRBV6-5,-,TGTGCCAGCAGGGACCGGACAGGGGCTAATGAAAAACTGTTTTTT,CASRDRTGANEKLFF
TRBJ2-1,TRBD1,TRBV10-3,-,TGTGCCATCAGTGAGTCGGGACAGGCTTACAATGAGCAGTTCTTC,CAISESGQAYNEQFF
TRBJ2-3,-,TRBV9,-,TGTGCCAGCAGCGTTGGGGGGACCCTAAGGACAGATACGCAGTATTTT,CASSVGGTLRTDTQYF
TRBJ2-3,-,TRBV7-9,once,TGTGCCAGCAGCCTTACAAGGAGCCCGGAAACAGATACGCAGTATTTT,CASSLTRSPETDTQYF
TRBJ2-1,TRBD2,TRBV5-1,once,TGCGCCAGCAGCTTTAGCGGGGGGCTGGGCAATGAGCAGTTCTTC,CASSFSGGLGNEQFF
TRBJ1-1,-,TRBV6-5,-,TGTGCCAGCACGACAGGCATTAACACTGAAGCTTTCTTT,CASTTGINTEAFF
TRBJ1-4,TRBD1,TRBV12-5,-,TGTGCTAGTGGTTTGGCCCCCCTCTGGCGGGACAGGGAGGGGCGAGCTAATGAAAAACTGTTTTTT,CASGLAPLWRDREGRANEKLFF
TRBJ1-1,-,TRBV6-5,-,TGTGCCAGCAGTCGCAAGGATCTAGGGAACACTGAAGCTTTCTTT,CASSRKDLGNTEAFF
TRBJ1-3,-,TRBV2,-,TGTGCCAGCAGTGAAGGGCAGGGAAACTCTGGAAACACCATATATTTT,CASSEGQGNSGNTIYF
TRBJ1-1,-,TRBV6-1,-,TGTGCCAGCAGTGAAGCGGTCGCAGGAGGTCAGTTGAACACTGAAGCTTTCTTT,CASSEAVAGGQLNTEAFF
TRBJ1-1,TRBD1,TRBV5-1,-,TGCGCCAGCAGCAGCGGGACAGGGGTCGAGAACACTGAAGCTTTCTTT,CASSSGTGVENTEAFF
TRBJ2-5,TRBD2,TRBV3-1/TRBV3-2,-,TGTGCCAGCAGCCAACCGGGACTAGCACATCAAGAGACCCAGTACTTC,CASSQPGLAHQETQYF
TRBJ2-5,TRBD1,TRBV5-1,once,TGCGCCAGCAGCCCCCGGACAGGGGGCGAGACCCAGTACTTC,CASSPRTGGETQYF
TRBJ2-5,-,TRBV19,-,TGTGCCAGTAGTAGGGTCGGTGGCGGAAAAGAGACCCAGTACTTC,CASSRVGGGKETQYF
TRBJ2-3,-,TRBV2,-,TGTGCCAGCAGTACTCTACTAGGCACAGATACGCAGTATTTT,CASSTLLGTDTQYF
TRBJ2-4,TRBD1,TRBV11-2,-,TGTGCCAGCGGAAGGACAGGGATTACCAAAAACATTCAGTACTTC,CASGRTGITKNIQYF
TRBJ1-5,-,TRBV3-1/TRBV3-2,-,TGTGCCAGCAGCCAAGATATCAATCAGCCCCAGCATTTT,CASSQDINQPQHF
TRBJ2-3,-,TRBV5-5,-,TGTGCCAGCAGCTTGTCCCGGGAAACGACAGATACGCAGTATTTT,CASSLSRETTDTQYF
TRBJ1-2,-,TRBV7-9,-,TGTGCCAGCAACGGGCCCAGGGTTGGTGGCTACACCTTC,CASNGPRVGGYTF
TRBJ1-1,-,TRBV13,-,TGTGCCAGCAGCTTTATTGGGAGTGGGGAGGGAAACACTGAAGCTTTCTTT,CASSFIGSGEGNTEAFF
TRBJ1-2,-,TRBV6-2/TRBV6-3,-,TGTGCCAGCAGTTACTCGAACCCTCCCAGCGATGGCTACACCTTC,CASSYSNPPSDGYTF
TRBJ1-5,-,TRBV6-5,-,TGTGCCAGCAGTCCGACGGGAGGGGGTCAGCCCCAGCATTTT,CASSPTGGGQPQHF
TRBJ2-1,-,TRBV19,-,TGTGCCAGTAGTAGGGATCGGGGAGTGTTTGGGGATGAGCAGTTCTTC,CASSRDRGVFGDEQFF
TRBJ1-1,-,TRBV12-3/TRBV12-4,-,TGTGCCAGCAACCGGGACACGAGAATGACTTTCTTT,CASNRDTRMTFF